This is a list of T cell receptor beta chains from one sample in a study of molecular identifiers for immune sequencing clone quantification. MiXCR, applied by TCRdb to the PCR reads, yields one record per CDR3 protein. The repertoire holds under 800,000 distinct CDR3 sequences, with over 25% as singletons. Sample: naive CD8+ T cells from blood, with Jurkat cell RNA spiked in. The origin of the receptors is a human donor in good health. Some libraries in this study had Jurkat cell RNA spiked in. The CDR3 runs from the conserved cysteine through the conserved F or W. The order of the fields is D gene, clone size, J gene, V gene, CDR3 DNA, CDR3 protein. The D gene is left open where the match is weak. Some rows have no size entry. The others give once, few or many, or a class for an expanded clone.

>.|few|TRBJ1-1|TRBV7-6
TGTGCCAGCAGCCCGATGGGGTCGAACACTGAAGCTTTCTTT
CASSPMGSNTEAFF
>.|many|TRBJ2-7|TRBV14
TGTGCCAGCAGCCAAACTTACCGGACCAACTACGAGCAGTACTTC
CASSQTYRTNYEQYF
>TRBD1|many|TRBJ1-5|TRBV20-1
TGCAGTGCTAGAGGGGACAGGGGGGTGGTGGGCAATCAGCCCCAGCATTTT
CSARGDRGVVGNQPQHF
>.|many|TRBJ1-6|TRBV12-3/TRBV12-4
TGTGCCAGCAGTTTCGGCAGGGTTTATTCACCCCTCCACTTT
CASSFGRVYSPLHF
>TRBD1|.|TRBJ2-3|TRBV9
TGTGCCAGCAGCGTCTTCGACAGGGGGAACACAGATACGCAGTATTTT
CASSVFDRGNTDTQYF
>.|many|TRBJ1-1|TRBV5-4
TGTGCCAGCGGGAGTTCACCGAGCACTGAAGCTTTCTTT
CASGSSPSTEAFF
>.|few|TRBJ2-5|TRBV6-1
TGTGCCTTCCGAAGCGGAAGTGGAGAGACCCAGTACTTC
CAFRSGSGETQYF
>.|.|TRBJ1-4|TRBV28
TGTGCCAGCACCTTCCTCTGGGGAGGGGATGAAAAACTGTTTTTT
CASTFLWGGDEKLFF
>TRBD2|.|TRBJ2-7|TRBV11-2
TGTGCCAGCAGCACCTGGACTAGCGGGGGGACCTCCTACGAGCAGTACTTC
CASSTWTSGGTSYEQYF
>.|many|TRBJ2-2|TRBV25-1
TGTGCCAGCAGTGATTTGGAGACAGTCGGGGAGCTGTTTTTT
CASSDLETVGELFF
>.|many|TRBJ2-7|TRBV27
TGTGCCAGCAGTCCCCTTGGCCCGACCTCCTACGAGCAGTACTTC
CASSPLGPTSYEQYF